This T cell receptor beta chain was identified in a study of shared clonotypes between healthy human individuals. Across the whole study: CD8 memory received one plate per donor, CD8 naive two, CD4 memory three and CD4 naive three.

Every donor, a Caucasian adult, lived in Nashville, Tennessee. Study outcomes and limitations: It was observed that roughly 5.4% of naive CD4 clonotypes were shared across several donors.

On this clone itself: Its antigen is not known.

Profiled with immunoSEQ multiplex PCR; TCRdb holds only in-frame clones, not every one. The table includes 2 million to 3 million clones, roughly 93% detected once. Deletions cut 4 bases from V and 0 bases from J, with 4 bases between. Germline V gene sequence: CDR1 SNHLY, CDR2 FYNNEI. The CDR3 runs to 14 residues. The V and J genes are TRBV2 and TRBJ2-6; D is unclear. Material for sequencing was naive CD4+ T cells from PBMCs. Regarding subset: CD45RA+ positively selected. The sequence derives from a man between 18 and 35 years old in good health. Some clones in this sample may be carry-over from other donors' samples. The CDR3 reads CASSADSGANVLTF. CDR3 DNA sequence: TGTGCCAGCAGTGCCGACTCTGGGGCCAACGTCCTGACTTTC.